This TCR beta chain was captured by sequencing in a study of OX40 agonist ivuxolimab in advanced cancers. Study details: The dose-escalation group included hepatocellular carcinoma, melanoma, renal cell carcinoma and head and neck cancer.

Some clones are missing from TCRdb's copy, which holds only in-frame ones; the method was immunoSEQ multiplex PCR. The sample lists around 40,000 clones; roughly 91% were seen once. V was pared by 5 bases and J by 5 bases, with 23 bases between. CDR1 is SEHNR, CDR2 FQNEAQ, per germline (reference sequence). The CDR3 covers 17 residues. The sequencing used CD4+ or CD8+ T cells sorted from blood, collected in a trial of the OX40 agonist ivuxolimab. V gene TRBV7-9 combines with J gene TRBJ2-3; maybe TRBD2 (6 bases). The clonotype was recovered from an adult with an advanced solid tumor such as melanoma, head and neck, liver or kidney cancer. The CDR3 DNA follows: TGTGCCAGCAGCGCTACAACTAGTGGGGGGATCAGAGATACGCAGTATTTT. Its protein is CASSATTSGGIRDTQYF.